The sequence of this TCR beta chain was determined in a study of blood T cell repertoires in COVID-19 (dated by TCRdb to between 2020 and 2021). The study in broad terms: Collaborator samples came from the United States, Italy and Spain and covered acute and convalescent phases of COVID-19. Sample metadata almost always included a de-identified subject ID, COVID-19 status, age in years and sex. The samples were drawn from two sources: the first 160 participants of the ongoing ImmuneRACE study, and 950 to 1,500 subjects contributed by 6 global collaborators. Deeply sampled blood TCRbeta repertoires from subjects exposed to, actively infected with, or recovered from COVID-19 were included in the dataset. The repertoires were released in a freely available public database intended as a resource for research on the immune response to SARS-CoV-2. Where available, HLA class I and class II types were obtained from metadata supplied by the sample provider rather than from assay-based typing. The prospective study material was composed of cDNA or gDNA derived from T cells, B-cell-depleted T cells, or PBMCs.

The full study reports these points: The amount of clinical and demographic metadata varied by source and participant and was provided uncurated.

As regards this clone: Its antigen remains unidentified. Per-base quality was not reported, and no clone a single base away is much larger than it.

V ends up 7 bases short and J 3 bases short, with an unmatched junction base count of 22. From a lookup of the germline V gene (reference sequence), CDR1 and CDR2 are SGHNT and YYREEE. Spanning cysteine to phenylalanine, the CDR3 consists of 19 amino acids. Only CDR3 DNA remains: 57 bases, in frame from the first base. The immunoSEQ Assay, a bias-controlled multiplex PCR, was used to amplify TCRbeta CDR3 regions from genomic DNA. As for how the authors treated the data: The number of nucleated cells in each sample was estimated by amplification of reference gene primers within the assay. To quantify the absolute abundance of each unique TCRbeta CDR3 rearrangement, sequence reads were collapsed and filtered. For each sample, productive Simpson clonality was calculated as the square root of Simpson's diversity index across productive rearrangements. TCRdb mirrors the immuneACCESS table, restricted to in-frame sequences. Some clones are absent from its copies; in checked studies, under half trace to an unresolved V gene, and the reason for the others is unknown. V, J and clone size are taken as reported in that table, and D and trimming were inferred from the DNA itself. The sample has some 350,000 clones on record, 85% to 90% of them singletons. Together, the top ten hold about 6.7% of the sample.

One collaborating source in Seattle enrolled patients during active infection and followed them longitudinally through the course of disease. Each collaborating institution followed its own protocols to collect whole blood in K2EDTA tubes. For TCRbeta analysis, collaborator samples were shipped as frozen whole blood, as isolated PBMCs, or as DNA extracted from either sample type. The clonotype was recovered from a woman aged 70-85 years with COVID-19, enrolled during active disease. The chain is encoded by TRBV5-4 joined to TRBJ2-5, and 9 junctional nucleotides match TRBD2. Sequenced input: peripheral blood. Here the CDR3 is given as CASVTKGRLAAGKKETQYF. The DNA sequence reads TGTGCCAGCGTAACTAAAGGGAGACTAGCGGCAGGGAAGAAAGAGACCCAGTACTTC.